These T cell receptor beta chains were read from a single sample in a study of preoperative IRX-2 immunotherapy in early breast cancer. The table came from immunoSEQ multiplex PCR; TCRdb's copy has only in-frame clones and leaves some out. The data show 2,000 to 2,500 clones, 80% to 85% seen once. The sample in question was tumor tissue, obtained before IRX-2 immunotherapy. All receptors derive from a human donor with breast cancer. Both conserved end residues are part of each CDR3. D genes are given only for firm matches. Not every row has a clone size; where given, it reads once, few, many or a size class.

j_gene: TRBJ1-3
abundance: .
d_gene: .
v_gene: TRBV19
CDR3nt: TGTGCCAGCTCGGGACGCGCAAACTTCCCTGGAAACACCATATATTTT
CDR3aa: CASSGRANFPGNTIYF

j_gene: TRBJ2-1
abundance: .
d_gene: .
v_gene: TRBV6-8
CDR3nt: TGTGCCATCAGTGTGAGCGTAAACAATGAGCAGTTCTTC
CDR3aa: CAISVSVNNEQFF

j_gene: TRBJ2-3
abundance: .
d_gene: .
v_gene: TRBV29-1
CDR3nt: TGCAGCGTTGAATTGGGTAGCCTCACAGATACGCAGTATTTT
CDR3aa: CSVELGSLTDTQYF

j_gene: TRBJ2-1
abundance: .
d_gene: .
v_gene: TRBV19
CDR3nt: TGTGCCAGTAGTATCTTGGCTGGTAGCAATGAGCAGTTCTTC
CDR3aa: CASSILAGSNEQFF

j_gene: TRBJ1-3
abundance: .
d_gene: .
v_gene: TRBV5-1
CDR3nt: TGCGCCAGCAGCCTTAGACCGGACAGCTTTGGAAACACCATATATTTT
CDR3aa: CASSLRPDSFGNTIYF

j_gene: TRBJ2-2
abundance: .
d_gene: TRBD1
v_gene: TRBV12-5
CDR3nt: TGTGCTAGTGGTTTGGGGACAGGGCTAAATAGGGAGCTGTTTTTT
CDR3aa: CASGLGTGLNRELFF

j_gene: TRBJ1-4
abundance: few
d_gene: .
v_gene: TRBV19
CDR3nt: TGTGCCAGTAGTATCTTAGCCCGAGGATTAACTAATGAAAAACTGTTTTTT
CDR3aa: CASSILARGLTNEKLFF

j_gene: TRBJ2-5
abundance: .
d_gene: TRBD1
v_gene: TRBV15
CDR3nt: TGTGCCACCAGCAGAGTTACCCCAGATTCAGGGGGAGAGACCCAGTACTTC
CDR3aa: CATSRVTPDSGGETQYF

j_gene: TRBJ1-1
abundance: .
d_gene: .
v_gene: TRBV5-1
CDR3nt: TGCGCCAGCAGCTTGGGGCAGCAGAACACTGAAGCTTTCTTT
CDR3aa: CASSLGQQNTEAFF

j_gene: TRBJ1-1
abundance: few
d_gene: .
v_gene: TRBV30
CDR3nt: TGTGCCTGGAGTGAGGGTTCGCACACTGAAGCTTTCTTT
CDR3aa: CAWSEGSHTEAFF

j_gene: TRBJ1-5
abundance: .
d_gene: TRBD1
v_gene: TRBV19
CDR3nt: TGTGCCAGTAGACCTAAGGGACAGGTCAATCAGCCCCAGCATTTT
CDR3aa: CASRPKGQVNQPQHF

j_gene: TRBJ2-3
abundance: .
d_gene: TRBD2
v_gene: TRBV6-8
CDR3nt: TGTGCTAGCAGAAGAACTAGCGGGGGGTACACAGATACGCAGTATTTT
CDR3aa: CASRRTSGGYTDTQYF